This T cell receptor (beta chain) was recovered during a study of OX40 agonist ivuxolimab in advanced cancers. Study information: The mean age was roughly 60 years, ranging from about 20 to 90, with around four fifths of participants male. Prior checkpoint blockade (anti-PD-1, anti-PD-L1 or anti-CTLA-4) was permitted; 35% to 50% had it. The study's findings and limits: Average numbers of expanded clones were greater in CD8+ T cells than in CD4+.

The table came from immunoSEQ multiplex PCR; TCRdb's copy has only in-frame clones and leaves some out. The data contain around 20,000 clones, roughly 84% of them singletons. With baseline, cycle 4 day 1, and cycle 7 day 1 as timepoints, blood was sampled. This clone was seen once. The antigen is unknown. Germline V CDR1 and CDR2: SGHNT, YYREEE (reference sequence). V shed 3 bases and J 8 bases; nucleotides not matched to a gene: 8. This CDR3 region has 15 residues. The V and J genes are TRBV5-4 and TRBJ2-1; 10 nucleotides line up with TRBD2. This receptor was identified in an adult with an advanced solid tumor such as melanoma, head and neck, liver or kidney cancer. Specimen: CD4+ or CD8+ T cells sorted from blood, collected in a trial of the OX40 agonist ivuxolimab. The CDR3 protein is CASSSPSGGRDEQFF. DNA for the CDR3: TGTGCCAGCAGCTCTCCTAGCGGGGGCCGGGATGAGCAGTTCTTC.